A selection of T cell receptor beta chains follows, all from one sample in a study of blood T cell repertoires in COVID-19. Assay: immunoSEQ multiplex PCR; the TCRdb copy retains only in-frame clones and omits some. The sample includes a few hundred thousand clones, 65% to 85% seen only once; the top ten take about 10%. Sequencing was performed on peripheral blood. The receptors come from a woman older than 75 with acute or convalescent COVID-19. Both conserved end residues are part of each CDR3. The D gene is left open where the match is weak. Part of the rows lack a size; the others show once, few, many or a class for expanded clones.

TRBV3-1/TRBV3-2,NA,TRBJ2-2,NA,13,CASSQASAGELFF,TGTGCCAGCAGCCAAGCAAGCGCCGGGGAGCTGTTTTTT
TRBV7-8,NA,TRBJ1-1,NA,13,CASSLVRGTEAFF,TGTGCCAGCAGCTTAGTCAGGGGCACTGAAGCTTTCTTT
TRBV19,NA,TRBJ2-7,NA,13,CASSIGLPYEQYF,TGTGCCAGTAGTATTGGACTGCCCTACGAGCAGTACTTC
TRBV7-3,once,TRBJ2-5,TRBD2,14,CASSSGTSRETQYF,TGTGCCAGCAGCTCGGGGACTAGCAGAGAGACCCAGTACTTC
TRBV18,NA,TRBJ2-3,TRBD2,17,CASSPEQAGGLTDTQYF,TGTGCCAGCTCACCAGAGCAAGCGGGAGGTCTGACAGATACGCAGTATTTT
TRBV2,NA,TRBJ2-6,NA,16,CASSVGEYSGANVLTF,TGTGCCAGCAGTGTCGGGGAGTACTCTGGGGCCAACGTCCTGACTTTC
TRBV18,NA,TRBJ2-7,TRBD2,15,CASSPGLAGVYEQYF,TGTGCCAGCTCACCCGGACTAGCGGGAGTATACGAGCAGTACTTC
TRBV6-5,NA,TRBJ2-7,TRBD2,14,CASGSEREAYEQYF,TGTGCCAGTGGTTCGGAGCGGGAGGCCTACGAGCAGTACTTC
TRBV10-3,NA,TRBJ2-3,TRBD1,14,CAIRGQQSTDTQYF,TGTGCCATCAGGGGACAGCAGAGCACAGATACGCAGTATTTT
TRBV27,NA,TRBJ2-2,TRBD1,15,CASGMGQHNTGELFF,TGTGCCAGCGGGATGGGACAGCATAACACCGGGGAGCTGTTTTTT
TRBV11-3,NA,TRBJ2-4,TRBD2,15,CASSFGGGAENIQYF,TGTGCCAGCAGCTTCGGCGGGGGGGCCGAAAACATTCAGTACTTC
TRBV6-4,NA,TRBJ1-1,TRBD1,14,CASSEQGDNTEAFF,TGTGCCAGCAGTGAACAGGGGGATAACACTGAAGCTTTCTTT
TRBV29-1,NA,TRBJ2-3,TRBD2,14,CSASQAGYADTQYF,TGCAGTGCGAGTCAAGCGGGGTACGCAGATACGCAGTATTTT
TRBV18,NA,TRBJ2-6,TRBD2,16,CASSPLGGSGANVLTF,TGTGCCAGCTCACCGCTGGGAGGGAGTGGGGCCAACGTCCTGACTTTC
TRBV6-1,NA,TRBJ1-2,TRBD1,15,CASSEALGGGYGYTF,TGTGCCAGCAGTGAAGCTCTAGGGGGCGGCTATGGCTACACCTTC
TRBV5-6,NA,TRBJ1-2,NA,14,CASSLRQGYYGYTF,TGTGCCAGCAGCCTCCGGCAGGGCTACTATGGCTACACCTTC
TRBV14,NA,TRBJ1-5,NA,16,CASSQDDVGGNQPQHF,TGTGCCAGCAGCCAAGACGACGTGGGCGGCAATCAGCCCCAGCATTTT
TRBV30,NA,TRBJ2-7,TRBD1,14,CAWSLGQPIYEQYF,TGTGCCTGGAGTCTGGGACAGCCTATCTACGAGCAGTACTTC
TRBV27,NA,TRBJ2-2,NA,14,CASGPPGITGELFF,TGTGCCAGCGGTCCCCCGGGTATCACCGGGGAGCTGTTTTTT
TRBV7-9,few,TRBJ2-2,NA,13,CASSLQGTGELFF,TGTGCCAGCAGCTTACAGGGAACCGGGGAGCTGTTTTTT
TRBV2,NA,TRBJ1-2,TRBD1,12,CASSTQGVGYTF,TGTGCCAGCAGTACTCAGGGGGTTGGCTACACCTTC
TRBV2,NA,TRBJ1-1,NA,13,CASFRGRNTEAFF,TGTGCCAGCTTCAGAGGTAGGAACACTGAAGCTTTCTTT
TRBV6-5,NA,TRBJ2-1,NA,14,CASRGAATYSEQFF,TGTGCCAGCAGGGGGGCCGCCACCTATAGTGAGCAGTTCTTC
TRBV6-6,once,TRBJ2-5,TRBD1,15,CASSRGTGGRETQYF,TGTGCCAGCAGTCGCGGGACAGGGGGCCGAGAGACCCAGTACTTC
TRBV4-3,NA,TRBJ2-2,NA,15,CASSLAGGVAGELFF,TGCGCCAGCAGCCTCGCGGGTGGGGTCGCCGGGGAGCTGTTTTTT
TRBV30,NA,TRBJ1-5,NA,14,CAWGTGGSNQPQHF,TGTGCCTGGGGGACGGGGGGGAGCAATCAGCCCCAGCATTTT
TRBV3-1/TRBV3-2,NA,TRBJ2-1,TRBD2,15,CASSLGTSGSNEQFF,TGTGCCAGCAGCCTAGGGACTAGCGGGAGCAATGAGCAGTTCTTC
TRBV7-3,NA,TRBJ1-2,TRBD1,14,CASSLNRGSYGYTF,TGTGCCAGCAGCCTGAACAGGGGGAGCTATGGCTACACCTTC
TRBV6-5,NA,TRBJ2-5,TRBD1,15,CASSIDMGQQETQYF,TGTGCCAGCAGTATCGATATGGGACAGCAAGAGACCCAGTACTTC
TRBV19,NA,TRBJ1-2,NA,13,CASSISPGFGYTF,TGTGCCAGTAGTATATCCCCAGGGTTCGGCTACACCTTC
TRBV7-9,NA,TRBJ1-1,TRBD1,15,CASSAQGAESTEAFF,TGTGCCAGCAGCGCACAGGGGGCCGAGAGCACTGAAGCTTTCTTT
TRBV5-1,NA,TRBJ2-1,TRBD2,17,CASSASLAGGWRDEQFF,TGCGCCAGCAGCGCCTCGCTAGCGGGAGGGTGGCGGGATGAGCAGTTCTTC
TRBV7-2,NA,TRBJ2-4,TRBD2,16,CASRHTSGGPVDIQYF,TGTGCCAGCAGACATACTAGCGGGGGTCCGGTGGACATTCAGTACTTC
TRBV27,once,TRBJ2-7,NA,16,CASSSFQGPRLSEQYF,TGTGCCAGCAGTTCCTTCCAGGGGCCACGACTCTCAGAGCAGTACTTC
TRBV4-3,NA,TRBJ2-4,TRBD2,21,CASSQGFQRGALEVAKNIQYF,TGCGCCAGCAGCCAAGGGTTCCAGCGGGGGGCCCTAGAAGTGGCCAAAAACATTCAGTACTTC
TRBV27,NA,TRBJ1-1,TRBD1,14,CASSGQLTGSEAFF,TGTGCCAGCAGTGGACAATTGACAGGGTCTGAAGCTTTCTTT
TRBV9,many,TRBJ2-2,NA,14,CASSPSPNTGELFF,TGTGCCAGCAGCCCTTCCCCGAACACCGGGGAGCTGTTTTTT
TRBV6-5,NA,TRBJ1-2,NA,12,CATPGINYGYTF,TGTGCCACGCCGGGGATTAACTATGGCTACACCTTC
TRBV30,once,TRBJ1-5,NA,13,CAWSVKSNQPQHF,TGTGCCTGGAGTGTCAAAAGCAATCAGCCCCAGCATTTT
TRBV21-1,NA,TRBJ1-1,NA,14,CASSKRRDDTEAFF,TGTGCCAGCAGCAAACGGCGGGACGACACTGAAGCTTTCTTT
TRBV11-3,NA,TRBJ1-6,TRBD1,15,CASSLSGQRNSPLHF,TGTGCCAGCAGCTTATCGGGACAGAGGAATTCACCCCTCCACTTT
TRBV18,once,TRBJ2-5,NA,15,CASSPTGFGIETQYF,TGTGCCAGCTCACCGACAGGTTTCGGTATAGAGACCCAGTACTTC
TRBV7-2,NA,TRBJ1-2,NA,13,CASSLEDGGGYTF,TGTGCCAGCAGCTTAGAAGACGGCGGCGGCTACACCTTC
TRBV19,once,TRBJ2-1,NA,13,CASSIGGVNEQFF,TGTGCCAGTAGTATCGGAGGGGTAAATGAGCAGTTCTTC
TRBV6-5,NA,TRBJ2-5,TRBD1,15,CASRYTGGGQETQYF,TGTGCCAGCAGATACACAGGGGGAGGCCAAGAGACCCAGTACTTC
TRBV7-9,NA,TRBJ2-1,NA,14,CASSWGGHGNEQFF,TGTGCCAGCAGCTGGGGGGGGCACGGAAATGAGCAGTTCTTC
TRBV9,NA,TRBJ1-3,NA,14,CASSVQASGNTIYF,TGTGCCAGCAGCGTCCAGGCCTCTGGAAACACCATATATTTT
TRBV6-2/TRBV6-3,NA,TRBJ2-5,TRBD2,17,CASSPDYSGGSSETQYF,TGTGCCAGCAGCCCAGATTATAGCGGGGGATCCTCAGAGACCCAGTACTTC
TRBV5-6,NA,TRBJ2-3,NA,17,CASSLVQALTRTDTQYF,TGTGCCAGCAGCTTGGTCCAGGCCCTTACTCGCACAGATACGCAGTATTTT
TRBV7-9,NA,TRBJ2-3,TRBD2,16,CASSSGLAGSTDTQYF,TGTGCCAGCAGCTCGGGACTAGCGGGAAGCACAGATACGCAGTATTTT
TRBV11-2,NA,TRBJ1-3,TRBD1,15,CASSRTGGIGNTIYF,TGTGCCAGCAGCCGGACAGGGGGCATTGGAAACACCATATATTTT
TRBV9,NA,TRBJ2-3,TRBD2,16,CASSVASGGAGDTQYF,TGTGCCAGCAGCGTAGCTAGCGGGGGCGCTGGAGATACGCAGTATTTT
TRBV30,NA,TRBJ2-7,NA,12,CAWVRGSYEQYF,TGTGCCTGGGTCAGGGGATCCTACGAGCAGTACTTC
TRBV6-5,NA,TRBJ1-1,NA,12,CASSYTGYEAFF,TGTGCCAGCAGTTACACAGGGTATGAAGCTTTCTTT
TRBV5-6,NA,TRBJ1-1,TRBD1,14,CASRRQGAETEAFF,TGTGCCAGCAGAAGACAGGGGGCGGAAACTGAAGCTTTCTTT
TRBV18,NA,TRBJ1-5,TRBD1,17,CASSLEPTDRGGQPQHF,TGTGCCAGCTCACTAGAACCAACGGACAGGGGTGGACAGCCCCAGCATTTT
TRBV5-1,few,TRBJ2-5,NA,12,CASSLVEETQYF,TGCGCCAGCAGCTTGGTAGAGGAGACCCAGTACTTC
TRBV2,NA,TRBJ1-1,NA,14,CASSFSGENTEAFF,TGTGCCAGCAGCTTTTCAGGGGAGAACACTGAAGCTTTCTTT